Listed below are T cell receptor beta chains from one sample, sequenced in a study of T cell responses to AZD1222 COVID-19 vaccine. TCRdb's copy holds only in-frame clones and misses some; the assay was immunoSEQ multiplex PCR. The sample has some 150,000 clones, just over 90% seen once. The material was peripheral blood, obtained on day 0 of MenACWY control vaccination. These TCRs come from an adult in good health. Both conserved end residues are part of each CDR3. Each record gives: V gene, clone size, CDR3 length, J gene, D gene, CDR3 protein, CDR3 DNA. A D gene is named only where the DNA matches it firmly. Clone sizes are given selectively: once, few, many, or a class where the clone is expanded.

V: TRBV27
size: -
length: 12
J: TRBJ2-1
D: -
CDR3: CASSLGGPEQFF
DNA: TGTGCCAGCAGTTTAGGCGGACCCGAGCAGTTCTTC

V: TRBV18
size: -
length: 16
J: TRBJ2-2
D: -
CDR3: CASSPVWAGGTGELFF
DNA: TGTGCCAGCTCACCAGTCTGGGCAGGAGGGACCGGGGAGCTGTTTTTT

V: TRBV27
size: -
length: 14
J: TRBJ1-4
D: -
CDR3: CASSLPGLNEKLFF
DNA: TGTGCCAGCAGTTTACCCGGGTTGAATGAAAAACTGTTTTTT

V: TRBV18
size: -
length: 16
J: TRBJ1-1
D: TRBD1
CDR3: CASSPPAQGRDTEAFF
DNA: TGTGCCAGCTCACCACCCGCACAGGGGAGGGACACTGAAGCTTTCTTT

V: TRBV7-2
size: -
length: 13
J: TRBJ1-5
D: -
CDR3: CASSFQRNQPQHF
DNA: TGTGCCAGCAGCTTCCAGCGGAATCAGCCCCAGCATTTT

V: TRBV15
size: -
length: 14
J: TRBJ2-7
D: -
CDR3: CATSRVSGDREQYF
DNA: TGTGCCACCAGCAGAGTGTCAGGGGATCGCGAGCAGTACTTC

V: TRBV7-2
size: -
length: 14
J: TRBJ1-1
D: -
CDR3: CASTPDRENTEAFF
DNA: TGTGCCAGCACCCCGGACAGAGAGAACACTGAAGCTTTCTTT

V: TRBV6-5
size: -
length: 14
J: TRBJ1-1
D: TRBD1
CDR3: CASVPDRGVSEAFF
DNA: TGTGCCAGCGTCCCGGACAGGGGTGTCTCTGAAGCTTTCTTT

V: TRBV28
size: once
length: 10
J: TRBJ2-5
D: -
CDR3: CASRDETQYF
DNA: TGTGCCAGCCGCGATGAGACCCAGTACTTC

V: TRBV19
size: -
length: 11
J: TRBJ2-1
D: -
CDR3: CASSIAREQFF
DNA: TGTGCCAGTAGTATAGCTCGGGAGCAGTTCTTC

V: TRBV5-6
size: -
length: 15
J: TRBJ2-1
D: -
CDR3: CASSPNGGTGNEQFF
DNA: TGTGCCAGCAGCCCAAATGGGGGGACCGGTAATGAGCAGTTCTTC

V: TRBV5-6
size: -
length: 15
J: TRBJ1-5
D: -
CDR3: CASSFGGRGNQPQHF
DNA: TGTGCCAGCAGCTTCGGGGGGCGCGGCAATCAGCCCCAGCATTTT

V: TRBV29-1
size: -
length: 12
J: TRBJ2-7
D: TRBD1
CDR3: CSATGDPYEQYF
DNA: TGCAGCGCCACAGGGGACCCCTACGAGCAGTACTTC

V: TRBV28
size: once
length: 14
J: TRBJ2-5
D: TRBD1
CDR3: CAGSLGTVKETQYF
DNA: TGTGCCGGCAGTTTGGGGACAGTAAAAGAGACCCAGTACTTC

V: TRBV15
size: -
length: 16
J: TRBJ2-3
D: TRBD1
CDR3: CATSGRRTGGRDTQYF
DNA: TGTGCCACCAGCGGGCGGAGAACAGGGGGCAGGGATACGCAGTATTTT

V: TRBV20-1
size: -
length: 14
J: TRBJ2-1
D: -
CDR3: CSASDTLLSAEQFF
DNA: TGCAGTGCTAGTGATACCCTACTATCCGCTGAGCAGTTCTTC

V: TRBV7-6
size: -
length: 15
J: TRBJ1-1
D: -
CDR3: CASSPRRGGNTEAFF
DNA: TGTGCCAGCAGCCCACGGCGTGGGGGTAACACTGAAGCTTTCTTT

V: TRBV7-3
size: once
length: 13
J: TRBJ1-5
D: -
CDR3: CASSLDYSQPQHF
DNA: TGTGCCAGCAGCTTAGATTACTCTCAGCCCCAGCATTTT

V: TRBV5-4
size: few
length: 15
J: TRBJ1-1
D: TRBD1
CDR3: CASSLDPQGGTEAFF
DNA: TGTGCCAGCAGCTTGGACCCCCAGGGGGGCACTGAAGCTTTCTTT

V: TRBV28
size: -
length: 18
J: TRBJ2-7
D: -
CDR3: CASTAPTGELDSSYEQYF
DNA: TGTGCCAGCACCGCCCCCACGGGGGAACTAGATAGCTCCTACGAGCAGTACTTC

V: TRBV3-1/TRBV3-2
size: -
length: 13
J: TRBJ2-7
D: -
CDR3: CASSRKSTYEQYF
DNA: TGTGCCAGCAGCCGTAAGTCTACCTACGAGCAGTACTTC

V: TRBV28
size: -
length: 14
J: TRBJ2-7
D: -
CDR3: CASSPSRGPYEQYF
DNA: TGTGCCAGCAGTCCCTCTAGGGGACCCTACGAGCAGTACTTC

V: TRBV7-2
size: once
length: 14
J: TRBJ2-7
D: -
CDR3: CASSLMRDNYEQYF
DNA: TGTGCCAGCAGCTTAATGCGGGACAACTACGAGCAGTACTTC

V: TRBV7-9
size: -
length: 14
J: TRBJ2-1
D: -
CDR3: CASTRGAHYNEQFF
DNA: TGTGCCAGCACCAGAGGGGCCCACTACAATGAGCAGTTCTTC

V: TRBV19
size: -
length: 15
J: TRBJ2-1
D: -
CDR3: CASSLARSSYNEQFF
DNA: TGTGCCAGTAGCTTAGCGAGGAGCTCCTACAATGAGCAGTTCTTC

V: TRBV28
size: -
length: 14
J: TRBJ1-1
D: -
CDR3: CASSLARMNTEAFF
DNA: TGTGCCAGCAGTTTAGCGCGGATGAACACTGAAGCTTTCTTT

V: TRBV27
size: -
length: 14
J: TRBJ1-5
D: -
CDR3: CASSLVRGNQPQHF
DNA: TGTGCCAGCAGTTTAGTTCGGGGGAACCAGCCCCAGCATTTT

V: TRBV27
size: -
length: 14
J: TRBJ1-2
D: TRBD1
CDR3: CASSPGQGNYGYTF
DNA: TGTGCCAGCAGCCCCGGACAGGGGAACTATGGCTACACCTTC

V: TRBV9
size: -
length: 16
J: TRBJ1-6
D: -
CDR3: CASNRDSSSYNSPLHF
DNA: TGTGCCAGCAACCGGGACTCGAGCTCCTATAATTCACCCCTCCACTTT

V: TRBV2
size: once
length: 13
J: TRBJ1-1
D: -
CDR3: CASNGAIVTEAFF
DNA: TGTGCCAGCAACGGGGCAATAGTCACTGAAGCTTTCTTT

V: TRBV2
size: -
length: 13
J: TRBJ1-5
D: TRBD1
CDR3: CASSRQGAQPQHF
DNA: TGTGCCAGCAGTCGACAGGGGGCTCAGCCCCAGCATTTT

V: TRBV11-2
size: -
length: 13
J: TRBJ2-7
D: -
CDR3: CASSQTDTYEQYF
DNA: TGTGCCAGCAGCCAGACAGACACCTACGAGCAGTACTTC

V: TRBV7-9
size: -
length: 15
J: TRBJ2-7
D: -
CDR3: CASSSLGESSYEQYF
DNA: TGTGCCAGCAGCTCCCTGGGGGAGAGCTCCTACGAGCAGTACTTC

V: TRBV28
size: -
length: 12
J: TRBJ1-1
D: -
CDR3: CASSLPGREAFF
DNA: TGTGCCAGCAGTCTCCCGGGACGGGAAGCTTTCTTT

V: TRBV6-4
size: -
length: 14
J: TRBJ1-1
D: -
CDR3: CASSDSGRNTEAFF
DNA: TGTGCCAGCAGTGACTCGGGCCGGAACACTGAAGCTTTCTTT

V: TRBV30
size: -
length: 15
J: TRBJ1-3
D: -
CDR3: CAWSVLGTQGNTIYF
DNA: TGTGCCTGGAGTGTACTAGGGACTCAGGGAAACACCATATATTTT

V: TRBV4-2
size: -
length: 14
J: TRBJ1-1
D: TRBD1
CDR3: CASSPSDRATEAFF
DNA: TGTGCCAGCAGCCCGTCGGACAGGGCCACTGAAGCTTTCTTT

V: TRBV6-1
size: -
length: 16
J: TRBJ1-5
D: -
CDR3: CASSEVVRGYNQPQHF
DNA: TGTGCCAGCAGTGAAGTGGTCAGAGGATACAATCAGCCCCAGCATTTT

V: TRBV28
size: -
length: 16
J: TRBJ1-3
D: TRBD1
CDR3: CASSLAGTVAGNTIYF
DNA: TGTGCCAGCAGTTTGGCCGGGACAGTTGCAGGAAACACCATATATTTT